This entry describes one T cell receptor (beta chain). Per the original data handling: Amplification from reference gene primers served as the basis for estimated nucleated cell counts. Measured with immunoSEQ multiplex PCR; TCRdb has only the in-frame clones, and not every one. V, J and clone size reflect that table, while D and trimming were determined from the DNA. The sample lists under 200,000 clones, roughly 85% occurring once. This record comes from a study of blood T cell repertoires in COVID-19. Across the study: Some COVID-19 samples were acute and others convalescent; all came from the United States, Italy and Spain.

The origin of this receptor is a woman aged 80 or over with acute or convalescent COVID-19. Source material: peripheral blood.

CDR3 DNA sequence: TGCGCCAGACCGGGACACCATACAGATACGCAGTATTTT. Protein sequence: CARPGHHTDTQYF. The rearrangement uses TRBV5-1 and TRBJ2-3; D may be TRBD1 (6 bases). The CDR3 spans 13 residues. The V and J ends lost 8 bases and 3 bases respectively, with 13 bases between them. Germline-derived CDR1 and CDR2 are SGHRS and YFSETQ.